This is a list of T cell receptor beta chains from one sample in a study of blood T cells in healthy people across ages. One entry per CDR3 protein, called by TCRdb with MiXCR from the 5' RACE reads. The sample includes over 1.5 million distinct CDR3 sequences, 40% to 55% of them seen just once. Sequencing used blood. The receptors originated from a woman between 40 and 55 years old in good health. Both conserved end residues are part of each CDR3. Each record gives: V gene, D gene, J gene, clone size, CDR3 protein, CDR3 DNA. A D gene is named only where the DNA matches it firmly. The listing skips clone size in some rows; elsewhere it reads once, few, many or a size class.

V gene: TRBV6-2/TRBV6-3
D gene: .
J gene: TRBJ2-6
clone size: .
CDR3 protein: CASSYGGGPVSGANVLTF
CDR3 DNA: TGTGCCAGCAGTTACGGAGGGGGCCCAGTCTCTGGGGCCAACGTCCTGACTTTC

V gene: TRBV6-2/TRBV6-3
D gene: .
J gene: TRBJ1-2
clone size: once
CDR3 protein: CASSPDKVIYGYTF
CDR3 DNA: TGTGCCAGCAGTCCGGACAAGGTGATCTATGGCTACACCTTC

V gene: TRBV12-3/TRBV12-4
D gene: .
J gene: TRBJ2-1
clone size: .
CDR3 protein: CASSGPLGDNYNEQFF
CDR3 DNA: TGTGCCAGCAGTGGCCCACTGGGGGACAACTACAATGAGCAGTTCTTC

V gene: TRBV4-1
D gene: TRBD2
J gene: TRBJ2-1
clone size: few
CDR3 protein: CASSQEWLAGDSYNEQFF
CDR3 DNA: TGCGCCAGCAGCCAAGAATGGCTAGCGGGGGACTCCTACAATGAGCAGTTCTTC

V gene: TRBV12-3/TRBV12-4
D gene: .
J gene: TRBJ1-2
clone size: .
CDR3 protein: CASSDIKNGYGYTF
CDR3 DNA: TGTGCCAGCAGTGATATAAAAAATGGCTATGGCTACACCTTC

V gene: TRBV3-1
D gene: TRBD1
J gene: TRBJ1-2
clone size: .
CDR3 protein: CASSPLQGAQDGYTF
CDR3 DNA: TGTGCCAGCAGCCCTCTTCAGGGGGCGCAGGATGGCTACACCTTC

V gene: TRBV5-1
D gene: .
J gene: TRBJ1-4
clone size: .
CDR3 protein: CASTRGIGEKLFF
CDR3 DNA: TGCGCCAGCACGCGGGGGATTGGGGAAAAACTGTTTTTT

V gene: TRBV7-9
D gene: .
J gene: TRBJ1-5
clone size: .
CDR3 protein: CASSLGTLSEEPQHF
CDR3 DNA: TGTGCCAGCAGCCTCGGGACATTAAGCGAGGAGCCCCAGCATTTT

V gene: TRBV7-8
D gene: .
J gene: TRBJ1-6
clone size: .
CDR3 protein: CASSSVRRERSYNSPLHF
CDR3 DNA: TGTGCCAGCAGCTCGGTCCGCAGGGAACGCTCCTATAATTCACCCCTCCACTTT

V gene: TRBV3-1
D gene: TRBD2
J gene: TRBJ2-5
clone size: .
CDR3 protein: CASSQGIAGGRETQYF
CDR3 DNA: TGTGCCAGCAGCCAAGGTATAGCGGGGGGGCGAGAGACCCAGTACTTC

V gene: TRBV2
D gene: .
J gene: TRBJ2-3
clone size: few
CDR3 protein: CASSGQGLGGDTQYF
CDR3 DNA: TGTGCCAGCAGTGGACAGGGACTAGGTGGAGATACGCAGTATTTT

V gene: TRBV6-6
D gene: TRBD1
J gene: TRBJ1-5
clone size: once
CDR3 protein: CASSPGTGGLSNQPQHF
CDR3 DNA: TGTGCCAGCAGTCCCGGGACAGGCGGACTTAGCAATCAGCCCCAGCATTTT

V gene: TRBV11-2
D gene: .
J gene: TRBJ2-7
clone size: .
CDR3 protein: CASSPTEHSSYEQYF
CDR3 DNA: TGTGCCAGCAGCCCTACCGAGCACAGCTCCTACGAGCAGTACTTC

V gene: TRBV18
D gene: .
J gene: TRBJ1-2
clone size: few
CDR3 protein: CASSPDNYNYGYTF
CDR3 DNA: TGTGCCAGCTCACCGGACAATTATAACTATGGCTACACCTTC

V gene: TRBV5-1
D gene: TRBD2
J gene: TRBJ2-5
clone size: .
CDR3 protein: CASSHDLAGDEQYF
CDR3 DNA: TGCGCCAGCAGCCACGACCTAGCGGGGGATGAGCAGTACTTC

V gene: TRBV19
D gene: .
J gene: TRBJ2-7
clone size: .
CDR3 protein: CASSTDGNEQYF
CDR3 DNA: TGTGCCAGTAGTACAGATGGCAATGAGCAGTACTTC

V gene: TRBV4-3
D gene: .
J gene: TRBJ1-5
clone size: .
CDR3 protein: CASSQDPLSGVQPQHF
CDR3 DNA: TGCGCCAGCAGCCAAGATCCCCTTTCAGGGGTACAGCCCCAGCATTTT

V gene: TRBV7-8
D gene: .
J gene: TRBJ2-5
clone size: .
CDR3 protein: CASSPNRPRETQYF
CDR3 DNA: TGTGCCAGCAGCCCCAATCGGCCCCGGGAGACCCAGTACTTC

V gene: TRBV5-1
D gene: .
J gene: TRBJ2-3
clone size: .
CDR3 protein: CASSPGQIYTQYF
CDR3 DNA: TGCGCCAGCAGCCCTGGACAGATATATACGCAGTATTTT

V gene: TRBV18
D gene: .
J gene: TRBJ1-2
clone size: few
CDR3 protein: CASSRRSYYGYTF
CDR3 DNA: TGTGCCAGCTCACGAAGGTCCTACTATGGCTACACCTTC

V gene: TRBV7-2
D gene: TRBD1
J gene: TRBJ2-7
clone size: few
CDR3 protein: CAGSSGQGYEQYF
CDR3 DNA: TGTGCCGGCAGCTCCGGACAGGGCTACGAGCAGTACTTC

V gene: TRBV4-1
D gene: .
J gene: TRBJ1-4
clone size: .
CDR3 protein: CGAATSEKLFF
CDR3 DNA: TGCGGCGCCGCGACTAGTGAAAAACTGTTTTTT

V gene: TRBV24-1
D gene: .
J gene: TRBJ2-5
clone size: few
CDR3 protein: CATRSQGTETQYF
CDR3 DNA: TGTGCCACCAGGTCTCAGGGTACTGAGACCCAGTACTTC

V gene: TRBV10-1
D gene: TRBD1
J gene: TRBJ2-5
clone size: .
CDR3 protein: CASSPPQGFYNEQYF
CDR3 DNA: TGCGCCAGCAGCCCACCACAGGGGTTCTACAATGAGCAGTACTTC

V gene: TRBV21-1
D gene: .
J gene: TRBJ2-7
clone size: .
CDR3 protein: CASSQTPRKYEQYF
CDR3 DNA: TGTGCCAGCAGCCAAACCCCCCGAAAATACGAGCAGTACTTC

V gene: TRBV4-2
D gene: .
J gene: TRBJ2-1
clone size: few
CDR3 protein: CASSQDDYNEQFF
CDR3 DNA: TGTGCCAGCAGCCAGGATGACTACAATGAGCAGTTCTTC

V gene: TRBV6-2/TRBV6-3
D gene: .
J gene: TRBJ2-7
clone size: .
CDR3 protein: CASSYGSARGMKNEQYF
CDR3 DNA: TGTGCCAGCAGTTACGGGTCCGCCAGGGGCATGAAGAACGAGCAGTACTTC

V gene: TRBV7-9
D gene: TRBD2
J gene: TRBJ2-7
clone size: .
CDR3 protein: CASSLAEGEGPTEQYF
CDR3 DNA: TGTGCCAGCAGCTTAGCGGAAGGGGAGGGTCCGACCGAGCAGTACTTC

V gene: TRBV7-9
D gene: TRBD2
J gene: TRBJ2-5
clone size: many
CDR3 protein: CASSLALAEQETQYF
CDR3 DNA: TGTGCCAGCAGCTTAGCCCTAGCGGAACAAGAGACCCAGTACTTC

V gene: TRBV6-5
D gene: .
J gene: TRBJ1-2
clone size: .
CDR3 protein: CASSLTQWVYGYTF
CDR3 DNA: TGTGCCAGCAGTTTGACTCAATGGGTTTATGGCTACACCTTC

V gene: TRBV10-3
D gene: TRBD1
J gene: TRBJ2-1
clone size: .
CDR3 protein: CAISGDPTGKTHNEQFF
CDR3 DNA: TGTGCCATCAGTGGGGACCCGACAGGGAAAACCCACAATGAGCAGTTCTTC

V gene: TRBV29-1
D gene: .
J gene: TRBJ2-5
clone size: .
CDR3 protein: CSVELVVQETQYF
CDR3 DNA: TGCAGCGTTGAGTTAGTAGTGCAAGAGACCCAGTACTTC

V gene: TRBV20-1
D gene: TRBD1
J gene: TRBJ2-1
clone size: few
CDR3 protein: CSAVETGLAEQFF
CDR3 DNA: TGCAGTGCAGTAGAGACAGGGCTGGCTGAGCAGTTCTTC

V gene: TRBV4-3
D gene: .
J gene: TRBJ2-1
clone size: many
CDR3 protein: CASSRGSGWAEQFF
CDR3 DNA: TGCGCCAGCAGCCGGGGTTCTGGTTGGGCTGAGCAGTTCTTC

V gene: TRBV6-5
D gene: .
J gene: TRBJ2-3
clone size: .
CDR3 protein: CASMSRGGTDTQYF
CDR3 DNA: TGTGCCAGCATGTCCCGGGGTGGCACAGATACGCAGTATTTT

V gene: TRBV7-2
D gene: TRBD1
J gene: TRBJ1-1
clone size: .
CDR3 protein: CASSSRDRGLGAFF
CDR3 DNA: TGTGCCAGCAGCTCCCGGGACAGGGGGCTTGGAGCTTTCTTT

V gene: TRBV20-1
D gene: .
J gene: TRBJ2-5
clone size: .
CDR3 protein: CSARVDGFGETQYF
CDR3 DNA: TGCAGTGCTAGAGTGGACGGGTTCGGGGAGACCCAGTACTTC

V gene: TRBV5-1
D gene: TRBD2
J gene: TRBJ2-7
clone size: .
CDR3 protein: CASSLDRGEGEQYF
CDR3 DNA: TGCGCCAGCAGCTTGGATCGCGGGGAGGGCGAGCAGTACTTC

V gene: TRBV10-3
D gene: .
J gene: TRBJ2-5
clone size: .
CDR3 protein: CAISDERGQETQYF
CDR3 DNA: TGCGCCATCAGTGATGAACGGGGCCAGGAGACCCAGTACTTC

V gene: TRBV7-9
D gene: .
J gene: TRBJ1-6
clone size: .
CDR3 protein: CASRYGSADNSPLHF
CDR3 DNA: TGTGCCAGCAGATACGGGAGCGCCGATAATTCACCCCTCCACTTT

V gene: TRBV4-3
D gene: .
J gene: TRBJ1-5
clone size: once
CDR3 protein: CASSQEGRLNQPQHF
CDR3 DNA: TGCGCCAGCAGCCAAGAGGGCAGGCTTAATCAGCCCCAGCATTTT

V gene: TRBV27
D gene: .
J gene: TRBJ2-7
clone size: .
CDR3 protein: CASSLTVGPSGEQYF
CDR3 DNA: TGTGCCAGCAGTTTAACGGTCGGACCTAGTGGCGAGCAGTACTTC

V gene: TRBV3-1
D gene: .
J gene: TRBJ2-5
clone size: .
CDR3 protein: CASSPPSVQETQYF
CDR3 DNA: TGTGCCAGCAGCCCCCCTAGCGTTCAAGAGACCCAGTACTTC

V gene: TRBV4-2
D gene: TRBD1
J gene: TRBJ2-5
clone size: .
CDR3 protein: CASRGQGDQETQYF
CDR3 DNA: TGTGCCAGTAGGGGACAGGGAGATCAAGAGACCCAGTACTTC

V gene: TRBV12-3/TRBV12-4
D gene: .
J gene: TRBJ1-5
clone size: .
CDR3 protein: CASSPTGARQPQHF
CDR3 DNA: TGTGCCAGCAGCCCGACGGGGGCAAGGCAGCCCCAGCATTTT

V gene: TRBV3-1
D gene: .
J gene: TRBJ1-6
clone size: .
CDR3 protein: CASSQSGAPNSPLHF
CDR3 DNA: TGTGCCAGCAGCCAATCGGGGGCACCTAATTCACCCCTCCACTTT

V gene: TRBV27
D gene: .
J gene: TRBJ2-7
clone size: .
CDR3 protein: CASSLSPVYEQYF
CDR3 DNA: TGTGCCAGCAGTTTATCCCCAGTCTACGAGCAGTACTTC

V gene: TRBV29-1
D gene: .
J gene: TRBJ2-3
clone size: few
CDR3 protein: CSVEGGATGTDTQYF
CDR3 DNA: TGCAGCGTTGAGGGGGGGGCTACTGGCACAGATACGCAGTATTTT

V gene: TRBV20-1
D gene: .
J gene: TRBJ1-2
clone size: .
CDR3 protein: CSAVPFGAGKRRNYGYTF
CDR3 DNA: TGCAGTGCTGTACCCTTCGGGGCAGGGAAGAGGAGGAACTATGGCTACACCTTC